Following are 24 T cell receptor beta chains from one sample sequenced in a study of OX40 agonist ivuxolimab in advanced cancers. The protocol was immunoSEQ multiplex PCR, while the TCRdb copy is restricted to in-frame clones and leaves out a portion. The data contain under 65,000 clones, approximately 81% of them seen just once; the ten biggest clones take up 20%. The sample was CD4+ or CD8+ T cells sorted from blood, taken in a trial of the OX40 agonist ivuxolimab. Source of these receptors: an adult with an advanced solid tumor such as melanoma, head and neck, liver or kidney cancer.

In this sample, this clone turned up once. The chain employs TRBV27 and TRBJ1-2, with TRBD1 matching over 9 bases. The CDR3 has 14 amino acids. Germline trimming cut 10 bases from V and 5 bases from J; bases unmatched to any gene: 11. Germline V gene sequence: CDR1 MNHEY, CDR2 SMNVEV (reference sequence). CDR3 nucleotide sequence: TGTGCCACCTTAAATACAGGGGGCCTTTATGGCTACACCTTC. As protein: CATLNTGGLYGYTF.

This clone has just a few counts. The rearrangement uses TRBV5-4 and TRBJ1-4; perhaps TRBD1 as D (5 bases). Trimming took off 3 bases at V and 7 bases at J, with 7 bases between the two ends. The CDR3 has 12 residues. Germline values: CDR1 SGHNT, CDR2 YYREEE (reference sequence). As DNA, the CDR3 is TGTGCCAGCAGCTACGGGGCTGAAAAACTGTTTTTT. Its protein is CASSYGAEKLFF. The entire variable domain, with the rest obtained from reference TRBV5-4 and TRBJ1-4, is as follows: ETGVTQSPTHLIKTRGQQVTLRCSSQSGHNTVSWYQQALGQGPQFIFQYYREEENGRGNFPPRFSGLQFPNYSSELNVNALELDDSALYLCASSYGAEKLFFGSGTQLSVL.

This clone showed up just once. This chain connects TRBV6-6 to TRBJ1-1; 8 bases map to TRBD1. This CDR3 spans 16 amino acids. The J segment lost 2 bases and the V segment lost 5 bases, leaving 10 bases of the junction unmatched. The germline V gene encodes CDR1 MNHNY and CDR2 SVGAGI (reference sequence). The CDR3: CASSHRLGQGNTEAFF. Written as DNA, the CDR3 is TGTGCCAGCAGTCACCGGCTAGGACAGGGCAACACTGAAGCTTTCTTT.

The chain links TRBV21-1 to TRBJ2-2; TRBD1 was called by the table and not checked on the DNA. TRBV21-1 is shown as a pseudogene. The CDR3 sequence is 16 residues long. The CDR3 region has the DNA TGTGCCAGCAGCAAAGCTGACAGGACGGGAACCGGGGAGCTGTTTTTT. This gives the protein CASSKADRTGTGELFF.

This clone was seen a handful of times. The rearrangement links TRBV10-3 to TRBJ1-2; weak D call: TRBD1 (6 bases). The CDR3 is made up of 17 amino acids. CDR1 and CDR2 from the germline V gene are ENHRY and SYGVKD. Trimming removed 2 bases from V and 4 bases from J, with 20 bases in between. CDR3 coding DNA: TGTGCCATCAGTGAGGATGGGCAGGGGCTGGCCCCCTATGGCTACACCTTC. Encoded protein: CAISEDGQGLAPYGYTF.

The J gene is TRBJ1-1, the V gene TRBV6-6, with 7 bases aligning to TRBD1. The CDR3 contains 13 residues. The J segment lost 6 bases and the V segment lost 6 bases, leaving 7 bases of the junction unmatched. Germline assignment: CDR1 MNHNY and CDR2 SVGAGI (reference sequence). The CDR3 sequence: CASSHGRGSEAFF. Here the CDR3 DNA reads TGTGCCAGCAGCCACGGCAGGGGGTCTGAAGCTTTCTTT.

The chain links TRBV7-9 to TRBJ2-3; D unresolved. The germline V gene encodes CDR1 SEHNR and CDR2 FQNEAQ (reference sequence). This CDR3 has 12 amino acids. V lost 5 bases and J lost 6, with 9 bases in between. The CDR3 nucleotides read TGTGCCAGCAGCAACATTCCGGATACGCAGTATTTT. Translated, it gives CASSNIPDTQYF.

This chain links TRBV7-9 with TRBJ2-7; D unclear. The germline V gene encodes CDR1 SEHNR and CDR2 FQNEAQ (reference sequence). There are 13 residues in the CDR3. Trimming left V 1 base short and J 6 bases short, with 10 bases between. Written as DNA, the CDR3 is TGTGCCAGCAGCTTAGTAGGGTCAGGCGAGCAGTACTTC. Translated, it gives CASSLVGSGEQYF.

The chain combines TRBV11-1 with TRBJ2-7, with a possible D match to TRBD2 (6 bases). Germline values: CDR1 SGHAT, CDR2 FQDESV (reference sequence). V shed 5 bases and J shed 3 bases, with 17 bases lying between them. The CDR3 is 15 amino acids. The CDR3: CASSNTRDLIYEQYF. The CDR3 coding sequence is TGTGCCAGCAGCAACACCCGGGACTTGATCTACGAGCAGTACTTC.

This clone was recorded once. The CDR3 bases are TGTGCCAGCAGCTTTGAAGCGGGGGGGCCGGGTGAGCAGTTCTTC. The encoded protein is CASSFEAGGPGEQFF. This chain connects TRBV5-4 to TRBJ2-1; 10 bases are shared with TRBD2. The germline V gene encodes CDR1 SGHNT and CDR2 YYREEE (reference sequence). The CDR3 sequence is 15 residues long. The ends lost 2 bases at V and 9 bases at J; junction bases unmatched: 8.

By share, this clone counts as medium-sized. Written as DNA, the CDR3 is TGCGCCAGCAGCCAGGGGGGGAATCAGCCCCAGCATTTT. This codes for CASSQGGNQPQHF. The chain employs TRBV4-1 and TRBJ1-5, with a weak D call TRBD1 (5 bases). Germline-derived CDR1 and CDR2 are MGHRA and YSYEKL. CDR3 size: 13 residues. Trimming cost V 3 bases and J 4 bases, with 7 bases left between them.

V gene TRBV6-5 combines with J gene TRBJ1-6, with a possible D match to TRBD1 (6 bases). V gave up 5 bases and J gave up 3 bases, with 8 bases separating them. Germline CDR1 and CDR2: MNHEY and SVGAGI. The CDR3 sequence is 14 residues long. CDR3 sequence (DNA): TGTGCCAGCAGTCAGGGGATCTATAATTCACCCCTCCACTTT. Residues: CASSQGIYNSPLHF.

The V call is TRBV27, the J call TRBJ2-7; 8 bases map to TRBD2. Germline V gene sequence: CDR1 MNHEY, CDR2 SMNVEV (reference sequence). The CDR3 has 13 amino acids. The V gene end was trimmed by 5 bases and the J gene end by 7 bases; junction bases not matched to a gene: 7. CDR3 residues: CASSPAGGWEQYV. CDR3 nucleotide sequence: TGTGCCAGCAGTCCTGCGGGGGGCTGGGAGCAGTACGTC.

V usage is TRBV6-5 and J usage is TRBJ1-1, with 9 bases matching TRBD1. The CDR3 consists of 13 residues. Germline lookup yields CDR1 MNHEY and CDR2 SVGAGI. J lost 6 bases, V lost 6 bases, and 5 bases had no gene match. DNA of the CDR3: TGTGCCAGCAGCTGGGGACAGGGCGCTGAAGCTTTCTTT. It yields the protein CASSWGQGAEAFF.

The J gene is TRBJ2-6, the V gene TRBV9; TRBD1 matches at 10 bases. Germline lookup yields CDR1 SGDLS and CDR2 YYNGEE. V lost 0 bases and J lost 0; bases outside the gene matches: 3. The CDR3 extends over 18 amino acids. The CDR3 loop reads CASSVEGQGSSGANVLTF. CDR3 bases: TGTGCCAGCAGCGTAGAGGGACAGGGGAGCTCTGGGGCCAACGTCCTGACTTTC.

The chain joins TRBV28 to TRBJ1-5, with TRBD1 matching over 7 bases. V gave up 7 bases and J gave up 8 bases; unmatched junction bases: 11. The CDR3 spans 14 residues. Germline CDR1 is MDHEN and CDR2 is SYDVKM. CDR3 nucleotides: TGTGCCAGCAACCTAGGGGGCTTTCGAGAGCCCCAGCATTTT. The encoded protein is CASNLGGFREPQHF.

The chain couples TRBV5-6 to TRBJ2-5; TRBD2 aligns across 11 bases. The CDR3 runs to 18 residues. The trim removed 6 bases at V and 7 bases at J, leaving 20 bases unmatched. Germline CDR1 reads SGHDT; CDR2 reads YYEEEE. The CDR3 protein is CASILFLGGLAGSGTQYF. Written as DNA, the CDR3 is TGTGCCAGCATCCTTTTCTTGGGAGGACTAGCGGGCTCAGGGACCCAGTACTTC.

The rearrangement links TRBV11-2 to TRBJ2-5, with TRBD2 matching over 8 bases. This CDR3 comprises 16 residues. With 1 base clipped from V and 5 bases from J, the junction kept 9 bases outside the gene matches. Germline CDR1 reads SGHAT; CDR2 reads FQNNGV. The CDR3 sequence: CASSLVGGGFLETQYF. In nucleotides, the CDR3 is TGTGCCAGCAGCTTAGTTGGCGGGGGGTTCCTGGAGACCCAGTACTTC.

This chain links TRBV7-9 with TRBJ2-3; unclear D gene. This CDR3 region has 12 residues. Germline values: CDR1 SEHNR, CDR2 FQNEAQ (reference sequence). V was trimmed by 1 base and J by 1 base, leaving 0 bases between them. The CDR3 DNA reads as TGTGCCAGCAGCTTAGGCACAGATACGCAGTATTTT. Protein: CASSLGTDTQYF.

The CDR3 nucleotides read TGTGCCAGCAGTCCTGATAGCGGGACAGGCACAGATACGCAGTATTTT. Protein product: CASSPDSGTGTDTQYF. V is TRBV27 and J is TRBJ2-3; tentative D call: TRBD2 (8 bases). Trimming stripped 5 bases from V and 1 base from J, with 16 bases between. The CDR3 has 16 residues. The germline V gene encodes CDR1 MNHEY and CDR2 SMNVEV (reference sequence).

The chain combines TRBV5-5 with TRBJ1-2; D may be TRBD1 (5 bases). Germline CDR1 reads SGHKS; CDR2 reads YYEKEE (reference sequence). The CDR3 is 14 residues long. Trimming took off 0 bases at V and 6 bases at J, with 12 bases between the two ends. The CDR3 loop reads CASSLGQGGDGYTF. In nucleotides, the CDR3 is TGTGCCAGCAGCTTGGGGCAGGGAGGCGATGGCTACACCTTC. The whole variable domain, filled in from reference TRBV5-5 and TRBJ1-2, reads DAGVTQSPTHLIKTRGQQVTLRCSPISGHKSVSWYQQVLGQGPQFIFQYYEKEERGRGNFPDRFSARQFPNYSSELNVNALLLGDSALYLCASSLGQGGDGYTFGSGTRLTVV.

The V and J genes are TRBV11-3 and TRBJ2-7; D perhaps matches TRBD1 (6 bases). Germline V CDR1 and CDR2: SGHNT, YENEEA. The CDR3 consists of 13 residues. V was shortened by 5 bases and J by 1 base, with 9 bases between the two germline ends. CDR3 DNA sequence: TGTGCCAGCAGCGCCGGGACATCCTACGAGCAGTACTTC. Residues: CASSAGTSYEQYF.

The chain joins TRBV28 to TRBJ1-2, with D uncertain. CDR3 length equals 12 residues. Germline CDR1 reads MDHEN; CDR2 reads SYDVKM. V lost 4 bases and J lost 5, with 8 bases in between. This chain's CDR3 is CASSSRQYGYTF. The CDR3 DNA is TGTGCCAGCAGTTCCCGGCAGTATGGCTACACCTTC.

This clone was seen a few times. The chain employs TRBV30 and TRBJ1-1; maybe TRBD1 (5 bases). Deletions cut 3 bases from V and 5 bases from J, with 10 bases between. Germline V lookup: CDR1 GTSNPN, CDR2 SVGIG (reference sequence). This CDR3 contains 12 residues. This chain's CDR3 is CAWRVGETEAFF. Here the CDR3 DNA reads TGTGCCTGGAGGGTGGGGGAGACTGAAGCTTTCTTT.